The rows below give T cell receptor beta chains drawn from one sample of a study of cytomegalovirus exposure and HLA in healthy donors. Only in-frame clones appear in the TCRdb table, and some are missing; sequencing was by immunoSEQ multiplex PCR. Of around 100,000 clones listed, less than 70% are singletons. The sequencing sample was made of PBMCs. The receptors derive from a woman in her twenties or thirties in good health and CMV-seronegative. Both conserved end residues are part of each CDR3. The order of the fields is V gene, clone size, J gene, D gene, CDR3 DNA, CDR3 protein. A D gene is named only where the DNA matches it firmly. Some rows mark clone size as missing; the rest say once, few, many or name a class of expanded clone.

>TRBV5-3|.|TRBJ1-1|.
TGTGCCAGAAGCTTGGCCGGCGGTGAAGCTTTCTTT
CARSLAGGEAFF
>TRBV7-2|once|TRBJ2-3|TRBD2
TGTGCCAGCAGCTTAAGGACTAGCGGGAGGGGTACGCAGTATTTT
CASSLRTSGRGTQYF
>TRBV6-1|.|TRBJ2-7|.
TGTGCCAGCAGTGTCCCTGGTGTGGGGGCTTCCTACGAGCAGTACTTC
CASSVPGVGASYEQYF
>TRBV5-1|.|TRBJ1-2|.
TGCGCCAGCAGCTCAGACAGTAACTATGGCTACACCTTC
CASSSDSNYGYTF
>TRBV7-2|.|TRBJ1-3|.
TGTGCCAGCAGCTTCGGCTCGGGCTCTGGAAACACCATATATTTT
CASSFGSGSGNTIYF
>TRBV4-3|.|TRBJ2-5|.
TGCGCCAGCAGCCAAGACCAGGGCCAAGAGACCCAGTACTTC
CASSQDQGQETQYF
>TRBV6-5|few|TRBJ1-2|TRBD1
TGTGCCAGCAGCCTGGGTTCAGGGGGTGGCTACACCTTC
CASSLGSGGGYTF
>TRBV27|.|TRBJ2-7|TRBD2
TGTGCCAGCAGTTTACTGGGGACTAGTCCGGTCTACGAGCAGTACTTC
CASSLLGTSPVYEQYF
>TRBV7-9|.|TRBJ2-1|TRBD2
TGTGCCAGCAGCTTAGATCGCGGGAGCGCCAATGAGCAGTTCTTC
CASSLDRGSANEQFF
>TRBV21-1|.|TRBJ2-7|.
TGTGCCAGCAGCAAAGGTAAGCGGGAGGGCCCCTACGAGCAGTACTTC
CASSKGKREGPYEQYF
>TRBV2|.|TRBJ1-5|.
TGTGCCAGCAGCCCCACAGGAATCAATCAGCCCCAGCATTTT
CASSPTGINQPQHF
>TRBV5-1|once|TRBJ2-1|.
TGCGCCAGCAGCTTGACTTTCGGGACTTTCAATGAGCAGTTCTTC
CASSLTFGTFNEQFF
>TRBV21-1|.|TRBJ2-2|.
TGTGCCAGCAGCGCCTTAAATTCTCGGACAGGAGGGAACACCGGGGAGCTGTTTTTT
CASSALNSRTGGNTGELFF
>TRBV28|once|TRBJ2-3|TRBD1
TGTGCCAGCAGCGCAGGGGGAGATACGCAGTATTTT
CASSAGGDTQYF
>TRBV4-1|.|TRBJ2-5|.
TGCGCCAGCAGCTCGGGTCCAGGGGCTGAGACCCAGTACTTC
CASSSGPGAETQYF
>TRBV6-5|.|TRBJ2-1|.
TGTGCCAGCAGTTACTCTATGGGCGCTTATGAGCAGTTCTTC
CASSYSMGAYEQFF
>TRBV9|few|TRBJ2-1|.
TGTGCCAGCAGCGTAGTAGGGGACTGGACCTACAATGAGCAGTTCTTC
CASSVVGDWTYNEQFF
>TRBV6-1|.|TRBJ1-5|.
TGTGCCAGCAGTGAAGCAGCCGGGTATAGCAATCAGCCCCAGCATTTT
CASSEAAGYSNQPQHF